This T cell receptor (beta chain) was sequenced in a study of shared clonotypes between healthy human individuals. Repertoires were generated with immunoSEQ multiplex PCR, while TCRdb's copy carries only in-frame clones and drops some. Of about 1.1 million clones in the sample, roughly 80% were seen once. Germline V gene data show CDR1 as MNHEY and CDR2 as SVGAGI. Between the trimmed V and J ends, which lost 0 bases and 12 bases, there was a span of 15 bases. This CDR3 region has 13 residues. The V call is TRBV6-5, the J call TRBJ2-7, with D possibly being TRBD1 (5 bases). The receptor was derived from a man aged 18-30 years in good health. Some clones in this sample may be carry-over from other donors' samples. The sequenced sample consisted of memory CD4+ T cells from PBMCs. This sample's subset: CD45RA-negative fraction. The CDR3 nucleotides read TGTGCCAGCAGTTACTCACCCAAGGGGCGAACGTACTTC. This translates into CASSYSPKGRTYF.